These 3 T cell receptor beta chains were sequenced from one sample in a study of T-cell memory formation after mild COVID-19. TCRdb analysed the 5' RACE reads with MiXCR anew, one entry per CDR3 protein. Among tens of thousands of distinct CDR3 sequences, about a sixth were seen once, and the ten largest hold 31%. What was sequenced was PBMCs or a T cell subset sorted from them (not recorded which). The receptor set was obtained from an adult woman who had mild COVID-19 (a few samples of this study predate the infection). Cell type and time point are not known.

This clonotype was observed a few times. The chain employs TRBV7-9 and TRBJ2-3; 13 nucleotides align to TRBD2. Trimming cost V 5 bases and J 6 bases; bases outside gene matches: 8. Germline V lookup: CDR1 SEHNR, CDR2 FQNEAQ (reference sequence). The CDR3 sequence is 16 residues long. The CDR3 bases are TGTGCCAGCAGCCTGGGACTAGCGGGATGGGTCGATACGCAGTATTTT. Its translation: CASSLGLAGWVDTQYF.

This chain links TRBV4-3 with TRBJ1-3; TRBD1 is a possible D gene (5 bases). Trimming shortened V by 0 bases and J by 0 bases, and 6 bases separated the two germline ends. The CDR3 is 15 amino acids. Germline V gene lookup returns CDR1 LGHNA and CDR2 YSLEER. This CDR3 reads CASSQEGHSGNTIYF. CDR3 DNA: TGCGCCAGCAGCCAAGAAGGACACTCTGGAAACACCATATATTTT.

J is TRBJ2-7 and V is TRBV7-9; 12 bases fit TRBD1. The germline V gene encodes CDR1 SEHNR and CDR2 FQNEAQ (reference sequence). Trimming removed 7 bases from V and 6 bases from J; junction bases left unmatched: 10. This CDR3 region has 15 residues. The CDR3 coding sequence is TGTGCCAGCACCCTAATGGGACAGGGGGCTTCCGAGCAGTACTTC. Protein product: CASTLMGQGASEQYF. The variable domain in full, completed from reference TRBV7-9 and TRBJ2-7, reads DTGVSQNPRHKITKRGQNVTFRCDPISEHNRLYWYRQTLGQGPEFLTYFQNEAQLEKSRLLSDRFSAERPKGSFSTLEIQRTEQGDSAMYLCASTLMGQGASEQYFGPGTRLTVT.